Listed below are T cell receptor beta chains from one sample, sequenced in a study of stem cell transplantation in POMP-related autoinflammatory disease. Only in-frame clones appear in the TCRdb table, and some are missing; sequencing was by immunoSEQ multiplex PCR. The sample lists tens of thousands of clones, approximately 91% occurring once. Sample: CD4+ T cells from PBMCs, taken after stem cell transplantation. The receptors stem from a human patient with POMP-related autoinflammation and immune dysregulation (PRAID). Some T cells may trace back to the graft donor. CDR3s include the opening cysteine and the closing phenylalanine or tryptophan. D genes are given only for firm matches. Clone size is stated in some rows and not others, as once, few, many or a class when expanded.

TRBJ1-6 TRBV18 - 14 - CASSLDSYNSPLHF TGTGCCAGCTCACTGGACAGTTATAATTCACCCCTCCACTTT
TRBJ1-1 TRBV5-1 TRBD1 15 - CASSSRDRVLSEAFF TGCGCCAGCAGCAGCCGGGACAGGGTTCTTTCTGAAGCTTTCTTT
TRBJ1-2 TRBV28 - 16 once CASSFPSPRQYYGYTF TGTGCCAGCAGTTTCCCCTCACCCCGGCAGTACTATGGCTACACCTTC
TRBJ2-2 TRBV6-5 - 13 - CASSYSHTGELFF TGTGCCAGCAGTTACTCTCACACCGGGGAGCTGTTTTTT
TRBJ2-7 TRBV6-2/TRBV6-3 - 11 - CASSWPGPEYF TGTGCCAGCAGCTGGCCGGGACCGGAGTACTTC
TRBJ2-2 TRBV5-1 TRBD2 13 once CATTSGNTGELFF TGCGCCACCACTAGCGGGAACACCGGGGAGCTGTTTTTT
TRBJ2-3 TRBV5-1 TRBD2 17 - CASSLVPGLAGTDTQYF TGCGCCAGCAGCTTGGTCCCGGGACTAGCGGGGACAGATACGCAGTATTTT
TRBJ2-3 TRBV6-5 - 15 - CASSYWGGSTDTQYF TGTGCCAGCAGTTATTGGGGGGGCAGCACAGATACGCAGTATTTT
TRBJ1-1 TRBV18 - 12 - CASSRGTAEAFF TGTGCCAGCTCACGTGGGACGGCAGAAGCTTTCTTT
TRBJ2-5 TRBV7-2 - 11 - CASSIVETQYF TGTGCCAGCAGCATCGTAGAGACCCAGTACTTC
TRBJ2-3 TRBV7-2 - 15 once CASSLGMWDADTQYF TGTGCCAGCAGCTTGGGGATGTGGGATGCAGATACGCAGTATTTT
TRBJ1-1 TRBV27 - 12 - CASRQLNTEAFF TGTGCCAGCAGACAGCTAAACACTGAAGCTTTCTTT
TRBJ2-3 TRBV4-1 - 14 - CASSQGLSTDTQYF TGCGCCAGCAGCCAAGGACTAAGCACAGATACGCAGTATTTT
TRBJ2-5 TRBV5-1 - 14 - CASSYGRSQETQYF TGCGCCAGCAGCTACGGGCGGAGTCAAGAGACCCAGTACTTC
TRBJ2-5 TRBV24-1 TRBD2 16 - CATSDAKRGGRETQYF TGTGCCACCAGTGACGCGAAGCGGGGAGGACGGGAGACCCAGTACTTC
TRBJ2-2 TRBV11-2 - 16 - CASSLNGGANTGELFF TGTGCCAGCAGCTTAAATGGGGGAGCGAACACCGGGGAGCTGTTTTTT
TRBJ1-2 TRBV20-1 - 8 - CSAIAYTF TGCAGTGCAATCGCCTACACCTTC
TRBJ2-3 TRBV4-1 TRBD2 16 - CASSQDGTSLSHTQYF TGCGCCAGCAGCCAAGACGGGACTAGCTTATCGCATACGCAGTATTTT
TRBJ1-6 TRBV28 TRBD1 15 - CASNPQGALNSPLHF TGTGCCAGCAATCCACAGGGGGCTCTGAATTCACCCCTCCACTTT